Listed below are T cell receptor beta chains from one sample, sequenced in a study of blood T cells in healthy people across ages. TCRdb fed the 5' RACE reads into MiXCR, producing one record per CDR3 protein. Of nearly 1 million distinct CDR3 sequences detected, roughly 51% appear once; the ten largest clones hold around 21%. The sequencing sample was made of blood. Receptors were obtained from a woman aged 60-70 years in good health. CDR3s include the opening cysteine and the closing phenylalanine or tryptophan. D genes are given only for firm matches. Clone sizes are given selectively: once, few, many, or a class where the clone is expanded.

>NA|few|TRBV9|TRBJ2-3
TGTGCCAGTCGTAAGGTCTCAGATACGCAGTATTTT
CASRKVSDTQYF
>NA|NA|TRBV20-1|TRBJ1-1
TGCAGTGCTAGTTGGGCGAACACTGAAGCTTTCTTT
CSASWANTEAFF
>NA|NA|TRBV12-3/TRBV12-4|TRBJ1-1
TGTGCCAGCAGTTTAAAAGGGGACACTGAAGCTTTCTTT
CASSLKGDTEAFF
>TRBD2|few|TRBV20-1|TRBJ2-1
TGCAGTGCTGGATCGGGACTAGTCTACAATGAGCAGTTCTTC
CSAGSGLVYNEQFF
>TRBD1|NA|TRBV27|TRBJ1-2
TGTGCCAGCAGTTCCTTCCAAGAGACAGGGGGGGATGGCTACACCTTC
CASSSFQETGGDGYTF
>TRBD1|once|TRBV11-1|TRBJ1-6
TGTGCCAGCACCGACCGGGACAGGACGGATTCACCCCTCCACTTT
CASTDRDRTDSPLHF
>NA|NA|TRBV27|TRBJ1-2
TGTGCCAGCAGTTTATCCACAAGGAGCTATGGCTACACCTTC
CASSLSTRSYGYTF
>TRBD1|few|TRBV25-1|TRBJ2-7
TGTGCCAGCAGTAAACACTTCTCCCGGGACAGGGCTAACTACGAGCAGTACTTC
CASSKHFSRDRANYEQYF
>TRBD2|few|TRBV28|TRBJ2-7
TGTGCCAGCAGTTTATTAGCGGGAGTTCCCCACGAGCAGTACTTC
CASSLLAGVPHEQYF
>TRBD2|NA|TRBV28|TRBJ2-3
TGTGCCAGCGGGCAGACTAGCGCACTCACAGATACGCAGTATTTT
CASGQTSALTDTQYF
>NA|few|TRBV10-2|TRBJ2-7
TGCGCCAGCAGTTTGTTGGCTTCCAGCTCCTACGAGCAGTACTTC
CASSLLASSSYEQYF
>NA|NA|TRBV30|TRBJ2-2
TGTGCCTGGACCCCGGGTAGGGTAAACACCGGGGAGCTGTTTTTT
CAWTPGRVNTGELFF
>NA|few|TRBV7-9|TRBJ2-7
TGTGCCAGCAATAAAGACAGCTACGAGCAGTACTTC
CASNKDSYEQYF
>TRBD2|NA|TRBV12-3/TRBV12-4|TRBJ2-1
TGTGCCAGCAGTTACTCCTCACGAGCGGGAGTTGATGAGCAGTTCTTC
CASSYSSRAGVDEQFF
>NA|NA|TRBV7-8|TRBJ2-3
TGTGCCAGCGGCCCGGACAGTGTTAGCACAGATACGCAGTATTTT
CASGPDSVSTDTQYF
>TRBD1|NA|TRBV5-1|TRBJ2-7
TGCGCCAGCAGCTTGGAACCCGGGACAGCGAAAGAGCAGTACTTC
CASSLEPGTAKEQYF
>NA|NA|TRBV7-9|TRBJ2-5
TGTGCCACCCCTCCCGGGACTTCCAGGGGGACCCAGTACTTC
CATPPGTSRGTQYF
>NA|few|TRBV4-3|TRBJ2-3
TGCGCCAGCAGCAGAACCCGGGACGCGGATACGCAGTATTTT
CASSRTRDADTQYF
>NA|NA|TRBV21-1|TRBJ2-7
TGTGCCAGCAGCAACAACCGGACAGGGTGCTACGAGCAGTACTTC
CASSNNRTGCYEQYF
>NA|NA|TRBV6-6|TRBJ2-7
TGTGCCAGCAGCCTAGGGGCAGCGAACGAGCAGTACTTC
CASSLGAANEQYF
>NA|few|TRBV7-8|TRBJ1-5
TGTGCCAGCAGCCCAGATCGGGGGGGGATCGGCAATCAGCCCCAGCATTTT
CASSPDRGGIGNQPQHF
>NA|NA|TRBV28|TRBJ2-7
TGTGCCAGCAGAGGGGCGGCCTACAATGAGCAGTACTTC
CASRGAAYNEQYF
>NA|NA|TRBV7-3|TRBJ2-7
TGTGCCAGCAGCTTTGGGGGGGGCGTCAACGAGCAGTACTTC
CASSFGGGVNEQYF
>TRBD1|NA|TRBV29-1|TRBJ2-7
TGCAGCGTTGAGAGCACAGGGGGATTGTGGGGGCAGTACTTC
CSVESTGGLWGQYF
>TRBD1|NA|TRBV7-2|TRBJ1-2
TGTGCCAGCAGCTTAGTAATACGAGGGGGCCGCTTCTATGGCTACACCTTC
CASSLVIRGGRFYGYTF
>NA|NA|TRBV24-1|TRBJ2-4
TGTGCCACCAGTGATGACAGGGCCAAAAACATTCAGTACTTC
CATSDDRAKNIQYF
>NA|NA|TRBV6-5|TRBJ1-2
TGTGCCAGCAGACAAGGCTCGGGCTACACCTTC
CASRQGSGYTF
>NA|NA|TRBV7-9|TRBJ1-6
TGTGCCAGCAGCTTTTCCGGTTCCTATAATTCACCCCTCCACTTT
CASSFSGSYNSPLHF
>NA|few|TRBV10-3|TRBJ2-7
TGTGCCATCAGTGGGGACCCCAACTACGAGCAGTACTTC
CAISGDPNYEQYF
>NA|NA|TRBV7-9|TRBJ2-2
TGTGCCAGCAGCTTACTCGGGGGCACCGGGGAGCTGTTTTTT
CASSLLGGTGELFF
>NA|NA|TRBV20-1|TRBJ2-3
TGCAGTGCCCCCACTGCGCCTAGCACAGATACGCAGTATTTT
CSAPTAPSTDTQYF
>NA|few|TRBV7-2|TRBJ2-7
TGTGCCAGCAGCTCTCAGCGGACCCCAGCCTACGAGCAGTACTTC
CASSSQRTPAYEQYF
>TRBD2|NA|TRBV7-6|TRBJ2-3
TGTGCCAGCAGCCGGGGGGTAGCGGACTTCACAGATACGCAGTATTTT
CASSRGVADFTDTQYF
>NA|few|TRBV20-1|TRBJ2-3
TGCAGTGCCGAACCAGCGGGACATGTCACAGATACGCAGTATTTT
CSAEPAGHVTDTQYF
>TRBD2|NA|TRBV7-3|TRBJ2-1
TGTGCCAGCAGCTTAACACCGAGCGGGAGTGCGGAGCAGTTCTTC
CASSLTPSGSAEQFF
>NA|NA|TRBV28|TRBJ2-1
TGTGCCAGCAGTTCCCTCCCTTTGAGGGGTTTGCAGTTCTTC
CASSSLPLRGLQFF
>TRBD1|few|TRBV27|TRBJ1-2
TGTGCCAGCAGTTCTCACAGGGGATCCCCACACTATGGCTACACCTTC
CASSSHRGSPHYGYTF
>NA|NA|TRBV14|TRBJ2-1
TGTGCCAGCAGCCAAGGGGCATGGTATGAGCAGTTCTTC
CASSQGAWYEQFF
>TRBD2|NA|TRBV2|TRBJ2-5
TGTGCCAGCCGCCGGACTAGCGAGACCCAGTACTTC
CASRRTSETQYF
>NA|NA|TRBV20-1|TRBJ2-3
TGCAGTGCTAGGTATTCCGGGACCGAAGCGGAAGATACGCAGTATTTT
CSARYSGTEAEDTQYF
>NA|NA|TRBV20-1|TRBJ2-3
TGCAGTGCCAGGTGGCCCTCCGGGGATACGCAGTATTTT
CSARWPSGDTQYF
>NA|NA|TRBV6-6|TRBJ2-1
TGTGCCAGCAGCTCTACAGGGGGAGGGGAGTTCTTC
CASSSTGGGEFF
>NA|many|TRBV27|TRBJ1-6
TGTGCCAGCAGGGGCCTACAGATTAATTCACCCCTCCACTTT
CASRGLQINSPLHF
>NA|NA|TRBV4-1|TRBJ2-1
TGCGCCAGCAGCCAAGGGCCGGGAGTACCCAACAATGAGCAGTTCTTC
CASSQGPGVPNNEQFF
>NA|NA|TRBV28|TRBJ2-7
TGTGCCAGCTGGCCTTTGGACGGGAGCTCCTACGAGCAGTACTTC
CASWPLDGSSYEQYF